This TCR beta chain was documented in a study of CXCR3-negative and CXCR3-positive naive CD8 T cells. UMI labels and 5' RACE were used to prepare the TRB cDNA libraries. TCRdb reworked the 5' RACE reads into one entry per CDR3 protein, no DNA. The sample table includes 55,000 to 75,000 distinct CDR3 sequences. The CDR3 has 12 residues. Germline loops: CDR1 SQVTM, CDR2 ANQGSEA. About this clonotype itself: Its antigen is as yet unknown.

Notes on the study in general: Memory CD8+ cells had much lower diversity, and both naive subsets had comparably high diversity. Against CXCR3-negative naive cells, CXCR3-positive naive cells showed more hydrophobic TRB CDR3s. Unlike memory cells, which differed, naive CXCR3-negative and CXCR3-positive cells had similar TRBV-TRBJ usage.

CD45RO-CCR7+CD27+CD95- expression identified naive CD8+ T cells. This chain links TRBV29-1 with TRBJ2-7; the D call from TCRdb, TRBD1, cannot be confirmed without DNA. The source is a human donor in good health. Some clones in this sample may be carry-over from other donors' samples. The specimen was naive CXCR3+ CD8+ T cells from blood. The subset is: CD45RO-CCR7+CD27+CD95- naive CD8+ T cells expressing CXCR3 (TNR3+). CDR3 residues: CSVEQGAYEQYF.